These T cell receptor delta chains were read from a single sample in a study of Vδ1+ human thymocytes. TCRdb reanalysed the multiplex PCR reads via CATT. The data contain more than 50,000 delta-chain clones, about 14% of them seen just once; the ten biggest clones take up approximately 0.4%. Sequencing used Vdelta1+ gamma-delta thymocytes from the thymus. The receptors come from a girl under three years old who had congenital heart surgery. The CDR3 runs from the conserved cysteine through the conserved F or W. D genes are given only for firm matches. Clone size appears in some rows only: once, few, many, or a class for an expanded clone.

D gene	clone size	J gene	V gene	CDR3 protein	CDR3 DNA
TRDD3	NA	TRDJ1	TRDV1	CALGELLSHNWGPRGYTDKLIF	TGTGCTCTTGGGGAGCTCCTCTCCCACAACTGGGGGCCACGTGGGTACACCGATAAACTCATCTTT
NA	NA	TRDJ1	TRDV1	CALGELHFPSRWGNTTYTDKLIF	TGTGCTCTTGGGGAACTTCACTTCCCCTCGAGGTGGGGCAACACCACGTACACCGATAAACTCATCTTT
TRDD3	few	TRDJ1	TRDV1	CALGESSRPRIPLLGDTMYTDKLIF	TGTGCTCTTGGGGAAAGTAGCCGTCCCCGCATCCCTCTACTGGGGGATACGATGTACACCGATAAACTCATCTTT
NA	few	TRDJ2	TRDV1	CALGEPTPPSYSRDSKALTAQLFF	TGTGCTCTTGGGGAACCTACCCCACCATCATATAGTAGGGACTCCAAAGCTTTGACAGCACAACTCTTCTTT
TRDD3	NA	TRDJ1	TRDV1	CALGEPAFFPVGDTDKLIF	TGTGCTCTTGGGGAACCCGCCTTCTTCCCCGTGGGGGATACCGATAAACTCATCTTT
NA	NA	TRDJ1	TRDV1	CALGELIEARGPTRKYTDKLIF	TGTGCTCTTGGGGAACTAATCGAGGCGCGTGGACCGACCCGAAAATACACCGATAAACTCATCTTC
NA	NA	TRDJ1	TRDV1	CALGDWSLPLRPGAACTYTDKLIF	TGTGCTCTTGGGGACTGGTCCCTACCACTACGCCCTGGGGCAGCTTGTACCTACACCGATAAACTCATCTTT
TRDD3	NA	TRDJ1	TRDV1	CALGVASWGIRTDKLIF	TGTGCTCTTGGGGTAGCTTCCTGGGGGATACGCACCGATAAACTCATCTTT
NA	few	TRDJ2	TRDV1	CALGDQDFLYMTAQLFF	TGTGCTCTTGGGGACCAAGATTTTCTGTACATGACAGCACAACTCTTCTTT
NA	NA	TRDJ1	TRDV1	CAVGESLRVFDKLIF	TGTGCTGTTGGGGAAAGCTTAAGGGTTTTCGATAAACTCATCTTT
TRDD3	few	TRDJ1	TRDV1	CALGGYGGWPYTDKLIF	TGTGCTCTTGGGGGATACGGGGGATGGCCTTACACCGATAAACTCATCTTT
NA	NA	TRDJ1	TRDV1	CALGEARAGGTDKLIF	TGTGCTCTGGGGGAAGCACGGGCGGGGGGGACCGATAAACTCATCTTT
TRDD3	NA	TRDJ1	TRDV1	CALGETPWHGGYLLTDKLIF	TGTGCTCTTGGGGAAACCCCTTGGCATGGGGGATACTTGTTAACCGATAAACTCATCTTT
TRDD3	few	TRDJ1	TRAV29/DV5	CAGTHRSRSLGLGDPGATDKLIF	TGTGCAGGCACGCATCGTTCCAGGAGCCTGGGACTGGGGGATCCAGGAGCCACCGATAAACTCATCTTT